This T cell receptor (beta chain) was recovered during a study of beta chain features in type 1 diabetes. Study-wide results and caveats: Significant though moderate, a shortening of TCRB CDR3s appeared in all four CD4+ subsets of Type 1 diabetes patients.

About this clone itself: What it binds is not known.

The CDR3 is 13 amino acids. In germline, CDR1 is LNHDA, CDR2 SQIVND (reference sequence). Trimming shortened V by 5 bases and J by 7 bases, and 14 bases separated the two germline ends. Expressed TCRB transcripts got sequenced, as all isolated RNA was reverse transcribed. Produced via immunoSEQ multiplex PCR; TCRdb's table is partial and in-frame only. The table shows a few hundred thousand clones, with roughly an eighth occurring only once. This sequence originates from a young woman with type 1 diabetes. Specimen: naive CD4+ T cells from blood. This chain joins TRBV19 and TRBJ1-2, with unresolved D. CDR3 amino acids: CASSPRQASGYTF. CDR3 DNA sequence: TGTGCCAGTAGTCCCCGGCAGGCCTCTGGCTACACCTTC.